These 19 T cell receptor beta chains were sequenced from one sample in a study of T-cell memory formation after mild COVID-19. A single record per CDR3 protein comes from TCRdb applying MiXCR to the 5' RACE reads. The sample carries about 340,000 distinct CDR3 sequences, more than 20% recorded once. The specimen sequenced was PBMCs or a T cell subset sorted from them (not recorded which). Receptor source: a man in his late teens or twenties who had mild COVID-19 (a few samples of this study predate the infection). Cell type and time point are not known.

This sequence joins TRBV7-9 and TRBJ2-6, with TRBD1 matching over 8 bases. This CDR3 region has 17 residues. J was trimmed by 0 bases and V by 6 bases; bases with no gene match: 7. The V gene's germline CDR1 is SEHNR and CDR2 FQNEAQ (reference sequence). Here the CDR3 DNA reads TGTGCCAGCAGGACCGGGACAGGTCACTCTGGGGCCAACGTCCTGACTTTC. Protein: CASRTGTGHSGANVLTF.

The chain employs TRBV10-3 and TRBJ2-7, with 10 bases fitting TRBD2. J lost 1 base, V lost 5 bases, and 8 bases had no gene match. Germline-derived CDR1 and CDR2 are ENHRY and SYGVKD. The CDR3 covers 16 residues. The CDR3 protein is CAISSSGTSDSYEQYV. CDR3 sequence (DNA): TGTGCCATCAGTTCCTCCGGGACTAGCGATTCCTACGAGCAGTACGTC.

The chain employs TRBV14 and TRBJ2-5; D gene ambiguous. V was cut by 2 bases and J by 1 base, with 8 bases left in between. The CDR3 extends over 14 amino acids. Germline V CDR1 and CDR2: SGHDN, FVKESK. CDR3 nucleotide sequence: TGTGCCAGCAGCCAAATCGCTACCCAAGAGACCCAGTACTTC. The encoded protein is CASSQIATQETQYF.

This sequence joins TRBV5-6 and TRBJ2-5; tentatively, D is TRBD2 (5 bases). The germline CDR1 and CDR2 sequences are SGHDT and YYEEEE. The CDR3 has 14 residues. Deletions cut 5 bases from V and 5 bases from J, with 16 bases between. CDR3 bases: TGTGCCAGCAGATATCGTGAGGGTTGGGAGACCCAGTACTTC. This sequence encodes CASRYREGWETQYF.

This clonotype occurred once. This chain links TRBV11-1 with TRBJ2-7; TRBD1 agrees at 7 bases. The CDR3 covers 14 residues. Per the germline V gene, CDR1 is SGHAT and CDR2 is FQDESV (reference sequence). The junction had 7 bases not matched to a gene; V was cut back by 6 bases and J by 2 bases. CDR3 nucleotide sequence: TGTGCCAGCAGTCCGGACACAGGGGCCTACGAGCAGTACGTC. Translation: CASSPDTGAYEQYV.

The chain couples TRBV7-6 to TRBJ1-4; TRBD1 might be the D (6 bases). V was trimmed by 5 bases and J by 4 bases, leaving 11 bases between them. Germline loops: CDR1 SGHVS, CDR2 FNYEAQ. CDR3 length equals 14 residues. Here the CDR3 reads CASSRDNLNEKLFF. The DNA for the CDR3 is TGTGCCAGCAGCCGGGACAACCTTAATGAAAAACTGTTTTTT.

V usage is TRBV4-1 and J usage is TRBJ1-2; D is uncertain. V was trimmed by 1 base and J by 8 bases, leaving 11 bases between them. The CDR3 covers 13 residues. Germline V lookup: CDR1 MGHRA, CDR2 YSYEKL. The DNA of the CDR3 is TGCGCCAGCAGCCAAGGGACCCTGGCGGGCTACACCTTC. Its translation: CASSQGTLAGYTF.

The table lists this clonotype with a few counts. The gene calls are TRBV12-3 or TRBV12-4 and TRBJ2-3; TRBD2 agrees at 7 bases. The CDR3 length is 15 residues. J lost 5 bases, V lost 1 base, and 6 bases had no gene match. CDR3 bases: TGTGCCAGCAGTTTAGATGTGGGGAGGGTAGATACGCAGTATTTT. The encoded protein is CASSLDVGRVDTQYF.

The V gene is TRBV5-1, the J gene TRBJ2-7, with 13 bases lining up with TRBD2. The CDR3 sequence is 16 residues long. V shed 4 bases and J 1 base; nucleotides not matched to a gene: 5. CDR1 and CDR2 from the germline V gene are SGHRS and YFSETQ. The CDR3 loop is CASSPGLAGTSYEQYV. CDR3 nucleotide sequence: TGCGCCAGCAGCCCGGGACTAGCGGGGACATCCTACGAGCAGTACGTC.

This clonotype was seen more than once but under ten times. V gene TRBV6-2 or TRBV6-3 combines with J gene TRBJ1-2; D call uncertain. V was clipped by 4 bases and J by 7 bases, with 7 bases between them. Germline V gene data show CDR1 as MNHEY and CDR2 as SVGEGT. The length of the CDR3 is 11 residues. The CDR3 DNA sequence: TGTGCCAGCAGTTTCTGGGGTGGCTACACCTTC. Protein: CASSFWGGYTF.

The chain combines TRBV7-2 with TRBJ2-7; 9 bases agree with TRBD2. The CDR3 contains 16 residues. Germline V gene lookup returns CDR1 SGHTA and CDR2 FQGNSA. V lost 1 base, J lost 1 base, and 5 bases stayed unmatched. The CDR3 protein is CASSLDLTSGSYEQYF. The CDR3 region has the DNA TGTGCCAGCAGCTTAGATCTGACTAGCGGTTCCTACGAGCAGTACTTC.

This clonotype came up once. The chain employs TRBV20-1 and TRBJ1-2, with 7 bases identical to TRBD1. The CDR3 is 13 residues long. Germline assignment: CDR1 DFQATT and CDR2 SNEGSKA (reference sequence). Trimming cost V 6 bases and J 3 bases; bases outside gene matches: 7. CDR3 DNA: TGCAGTGCCCGGGACAGAAGAGACTATGGCTACACCTTC. It specifies CSARDRRDYGYTF.

Concerning this clonotype itself: At one end, the junction sequence differs from germline, possibly due to a read error. V gene TRBV20-1 combines with J gene TRBJ1-6; no reliable D call. CDR1 DFQATT and CDR2 SNEGSKA come from the germline V gene (reference sequence). This CDR3 is 16 amino acids long. Written as DNA, the CDR3 is TGCAGTGCTAGAGATATAGCTTCTCCCGGTAATTCACCACTCCACTTT. Encoded protein: CSARDIASPGNSPLHF.

This chain links TRBV7-9 with TRBJ2-1, with D perhaps TRBD1 (5 bases). The CDR3 is made up of 13 amino acids. Germline V gene data show CDR1 as SEHNR and CDR2 as FQNEAQ (reference sequence). V was trimmed by 0 bases and J by 10 bases, leaving 10 bases between them. CDR3 in amino acids: CASSLASWTEQFF. CDR3 DNA: TGTGCCAGCAGCTTAGCCAGTTGGACAGAGCAGTTCTTC.

The rearrangement joins TRBV5-1 to TRBJ2-3, with D possibly being TRBD1 or TRBD2 (6 bases each). V lost 0 bases and J lost 2, with 16 bases in between. This CDR3 is built from 17 residues. Germline CDR1 is SGHRS and CDR2 is YFSETQ. CDR3 in amino acids: CASSLEAHTGATDTQYF. CDR3 coding DNA: TGCGCCAGCAGCTTGGAGGCTCATACGGGGGCCACAGATACGCAGTATTTT.

This rearrangement joins TRBV20-1 to TRBJ2-3, with a possible D match to TRBD2 (6 bases). V lost 0 bases and J 9 bases, leaving 28 bases between the germline ends. The germline V gene has CDR1 DFQATT and CDR2 SNEGSKA (reference sequence). The CDR3 has 18 residues. The CDR3: CSARDHSRSTDTRGTQYF. The CDR3 nucleotides read TGCAGTGCTAGAGATCATTCTAGAAGCACAGATACGCGGGGAACGCAGTATTTT.

The genes are TRBV6-2 or TRBV6-3 and TRBJ1-2; perhaps TRBD1 as D (6 bases). The germline V gene has CDR1 MNHEY and CDR2 SVGEGT. V was cut by 6 bases and J by 8 bases, with 13 bases left in between. The CDR3 sequence is 12 residues long. The CDR3 reads CASRQGPHGYTF. CDR3 nucleotide sequence: TGTGCCAGCAGACAGGGCCCGCACGGCTACACCTTC.

This clonotype showed up just a few times. The chain joins TRBV19 to TRBJ2-2; D is perhaps TRBD2 (6 bases). V was clipped by 5 bases and J by 7 bases, with 17 bases between them. There are 15 residues in the CDR3. Germline V lookup: CDR1 LNHDA, CDR2 SQIVND (reference sequence). Here the CDR3 DNA reads TGTGCCAGTAGTCCCGGGACTTTCTTACTCGGGGAGCTGTTTTTT. It encodes CASSPGTFLLGELFF.

The sample holds many counts of this clonotype. V usage is TRBV12-3 or TRBV12-4 and J usage is TRBJ2-5, with D tentatively TRBD1 (6 bases). The CDR3 is 14 amino acids. With 2 bases removed from V and 2 bases from J, the gap between germline ends came to 9 bases. This chain's CDR3 is CASSLRRGQETQYF. As DNA, the CDR3 is TGTGCCAGCAGTTTAAGAAGGGGGCAAGAGACCCAGTACTTC.